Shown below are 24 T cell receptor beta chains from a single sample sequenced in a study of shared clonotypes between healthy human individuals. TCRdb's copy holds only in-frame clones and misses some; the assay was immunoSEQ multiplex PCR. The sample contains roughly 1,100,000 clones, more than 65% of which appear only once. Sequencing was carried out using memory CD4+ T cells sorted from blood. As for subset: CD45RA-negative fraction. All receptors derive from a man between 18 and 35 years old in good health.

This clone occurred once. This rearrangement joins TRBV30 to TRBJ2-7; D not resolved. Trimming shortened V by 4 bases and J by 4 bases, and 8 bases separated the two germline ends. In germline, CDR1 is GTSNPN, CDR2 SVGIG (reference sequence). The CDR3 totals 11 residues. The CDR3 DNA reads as TGTGCCTGGATAACTTTGTACGAGCAGTACTTC. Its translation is CAWITLYEQYF.

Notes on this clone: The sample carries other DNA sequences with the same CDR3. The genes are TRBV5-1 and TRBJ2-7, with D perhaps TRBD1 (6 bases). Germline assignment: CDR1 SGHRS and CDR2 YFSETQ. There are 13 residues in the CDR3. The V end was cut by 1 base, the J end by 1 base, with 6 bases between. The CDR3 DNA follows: TGCGCCAGCAGCTTGACAGGGTCCTACGAGCAGTACTTC. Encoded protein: CASSLTGSYEQYF.

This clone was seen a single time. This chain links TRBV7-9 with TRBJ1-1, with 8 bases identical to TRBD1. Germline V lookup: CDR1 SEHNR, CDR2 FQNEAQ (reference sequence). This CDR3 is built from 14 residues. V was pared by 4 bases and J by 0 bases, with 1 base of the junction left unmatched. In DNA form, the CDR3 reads TGTGCCAGCAGCTCGACAGGGGTGAACACTGAAGCTTTCTTT. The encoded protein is CASSSTGVNTEAFF. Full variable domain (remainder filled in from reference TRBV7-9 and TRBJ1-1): DTGVSQNPRHKITKRGQNVTFRCDPISEHNRLYWYRQTLGQGPEFLTYFQNEAQLEKSRLLSDRFSAERPKGSFSTLEIQRTEQGDSAMYLCASSSTGVNTEAFFGQGTRLTVV.

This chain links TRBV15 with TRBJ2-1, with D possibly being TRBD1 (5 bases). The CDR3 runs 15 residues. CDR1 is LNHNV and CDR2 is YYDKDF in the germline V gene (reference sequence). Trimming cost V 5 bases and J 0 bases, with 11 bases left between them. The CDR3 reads CATSWGSGSYNEQFF. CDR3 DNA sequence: TGTGCCACCAGCTGGGGCTCGGGCTCCTACAATGAGCAGTTCTTC.

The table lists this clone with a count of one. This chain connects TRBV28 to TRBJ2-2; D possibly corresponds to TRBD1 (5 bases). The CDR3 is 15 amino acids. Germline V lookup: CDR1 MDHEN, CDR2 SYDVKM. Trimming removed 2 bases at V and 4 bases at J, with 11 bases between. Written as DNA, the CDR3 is TGTGCCAGCAGTTTACAGGGTTTGGGCACCGGGGAGCTGTTTTTT. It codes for CASSLQGLGTGELFF.

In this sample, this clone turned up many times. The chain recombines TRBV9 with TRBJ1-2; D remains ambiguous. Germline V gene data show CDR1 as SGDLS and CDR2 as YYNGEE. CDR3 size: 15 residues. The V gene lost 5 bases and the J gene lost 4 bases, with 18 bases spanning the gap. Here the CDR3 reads CASSPEVGRSYGYTF. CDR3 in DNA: TGTGCCAGCAGTCCAGAGGTCGGGCGGTCCTATGGCTACACCTTC.

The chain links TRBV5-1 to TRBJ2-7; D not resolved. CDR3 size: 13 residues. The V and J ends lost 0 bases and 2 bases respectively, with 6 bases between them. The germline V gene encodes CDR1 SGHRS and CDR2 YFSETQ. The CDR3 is CASSLDTTYEQYF. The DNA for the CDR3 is TGCGCCAGCAGCTTGGACACAACCTACGAGCAGTACTTC.

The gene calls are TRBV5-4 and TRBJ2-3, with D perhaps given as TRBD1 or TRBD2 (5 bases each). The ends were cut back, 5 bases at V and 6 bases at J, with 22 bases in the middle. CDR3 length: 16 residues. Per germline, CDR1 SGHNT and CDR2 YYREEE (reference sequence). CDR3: CASSLAGAGQVDTQYF. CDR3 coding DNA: TGTGCCAGCAGTCTCGCCGGGGCAGGGCAAGTTGATACGCAGTATTTT.

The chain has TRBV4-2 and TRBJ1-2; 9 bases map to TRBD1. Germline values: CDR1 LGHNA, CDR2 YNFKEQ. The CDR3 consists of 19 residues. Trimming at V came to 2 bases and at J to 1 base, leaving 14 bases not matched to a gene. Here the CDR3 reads CASSQLTGGPRGVNYGYTF. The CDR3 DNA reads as TGTGCCAGCAGCCAACTCACAGGGGGCCCCAGGGGGGTTAACTATGGCTACACCTTC.

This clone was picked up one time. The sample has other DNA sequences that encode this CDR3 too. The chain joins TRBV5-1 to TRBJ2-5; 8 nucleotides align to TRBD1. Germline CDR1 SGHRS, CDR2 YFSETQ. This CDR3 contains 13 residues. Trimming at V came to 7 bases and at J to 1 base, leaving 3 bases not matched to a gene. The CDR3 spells CASRQGFQETQYF. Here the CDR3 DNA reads TGCGCCAGCCGACAGGGGTTCCAAGAGACCCAGTACTTC.

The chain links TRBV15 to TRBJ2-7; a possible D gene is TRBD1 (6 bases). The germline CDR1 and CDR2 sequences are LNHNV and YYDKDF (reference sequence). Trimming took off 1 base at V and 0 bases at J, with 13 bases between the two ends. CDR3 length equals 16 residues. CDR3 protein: CATSRGSGQSSYEQYF. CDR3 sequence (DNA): TGTGCCACCAGCAGAGGGTCAGGACAGAGCTCCTACGAGCAGTACTTC.

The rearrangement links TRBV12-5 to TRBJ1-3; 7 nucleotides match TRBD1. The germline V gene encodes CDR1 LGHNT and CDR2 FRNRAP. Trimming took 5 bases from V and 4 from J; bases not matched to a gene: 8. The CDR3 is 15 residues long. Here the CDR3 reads CASGLTQGKGNTIYF. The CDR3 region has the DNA TGTGCTAGTGGTCTAACACAGGGGAAGGGAAACACCATATATTTT.

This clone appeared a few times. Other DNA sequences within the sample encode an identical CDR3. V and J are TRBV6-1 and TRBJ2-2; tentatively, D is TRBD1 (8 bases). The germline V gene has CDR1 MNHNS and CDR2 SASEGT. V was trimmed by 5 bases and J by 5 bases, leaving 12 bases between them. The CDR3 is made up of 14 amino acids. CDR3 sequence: CASSNRGGTGELFF. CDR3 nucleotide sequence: TGTGCCAGCAGTAACAGGGGGGGGACCGGGGAGCTGTTTTTT.

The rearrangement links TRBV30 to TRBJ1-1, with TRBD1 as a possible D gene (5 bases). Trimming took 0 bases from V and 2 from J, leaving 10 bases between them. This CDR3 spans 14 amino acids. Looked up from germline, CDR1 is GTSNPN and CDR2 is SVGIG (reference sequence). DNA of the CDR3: TGTGCCTGGAGTGTAGGGGCCAGAAACACTGAAGCTTTCTTT. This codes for CAWSVGARNTEAFF.

The CDR3 nucleotides read TGTGCCAGTACCCAAAATTACAGGAACACTGAAGCTTTCTTT. Translation: CASTQNYRNTEAFF. The rearrangement links TRBV19 to TRBJ1-1; D not resolved. CDR1 and CDR2 (germline): LNHDA, SQIVND (reference sequence). V lost 7 bases, J lost 1 base, and 13 bases lay in between. This CDR3 spans 14 amino acids.

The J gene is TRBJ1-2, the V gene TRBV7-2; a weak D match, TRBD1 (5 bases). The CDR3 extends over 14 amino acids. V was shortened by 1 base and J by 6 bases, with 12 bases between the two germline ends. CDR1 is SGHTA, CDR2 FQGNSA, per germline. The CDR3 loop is CASSLGEGPHGYTF. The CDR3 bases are TGTGCCAGCAGCTTAGGGGAGGGGCCTCATGGCTACACCTTC.

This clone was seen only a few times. The chain's CDR3 is CASSPGTGLWEQYF. The CDR3 DNA follows: TGTGCCAGCTCACCAGGGACAGGGCTTTGGGAGCAGTACTTC. The V and J genes are TRBV18 and TRBJ2-7, with 9 bases fitting TRBD1. Per the germline V gene, CDR1 is KGHSH and CDR2 is LQKENI. The CDR3 is 14 residues long. V lost 2 bases to trimming and J lost 7 bases; unmatched junction nucleotides: 6.

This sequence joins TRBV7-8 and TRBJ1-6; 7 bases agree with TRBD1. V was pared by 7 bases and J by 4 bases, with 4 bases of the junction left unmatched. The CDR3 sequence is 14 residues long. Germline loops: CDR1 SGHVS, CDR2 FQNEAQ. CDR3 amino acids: CASKGAFYNSPLHF. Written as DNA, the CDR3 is TGTGCCAGCAAGGGGGCATTTTATAATTCACCCCTCCACTTT.

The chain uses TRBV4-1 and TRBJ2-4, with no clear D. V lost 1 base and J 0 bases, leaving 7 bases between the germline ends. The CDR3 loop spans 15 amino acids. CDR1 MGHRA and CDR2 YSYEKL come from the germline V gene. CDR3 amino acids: CASSQVTLAKNIQYF. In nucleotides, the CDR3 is TGCGCCAGCAGCCAAGTGACTCTAGCCAAAAACATTCAGTACTTC.

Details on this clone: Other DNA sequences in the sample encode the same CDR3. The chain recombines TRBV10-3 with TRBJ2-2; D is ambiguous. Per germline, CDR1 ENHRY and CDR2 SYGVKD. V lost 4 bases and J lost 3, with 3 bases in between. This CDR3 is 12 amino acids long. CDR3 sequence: CAISGHTGELFF. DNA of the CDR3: TGTGCCATCAGTGGTCACACCGGGGAGCTGTTTTTT.

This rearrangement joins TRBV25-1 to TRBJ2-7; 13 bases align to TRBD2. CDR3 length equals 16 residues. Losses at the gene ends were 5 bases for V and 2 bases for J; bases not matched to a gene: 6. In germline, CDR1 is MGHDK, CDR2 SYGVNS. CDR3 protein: CASSRGLAGTPYEQYF. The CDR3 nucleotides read TGTGCCAGCAGTCGGGGACTAGCGGGGACTCCCTACGAGCAGTACTTC.

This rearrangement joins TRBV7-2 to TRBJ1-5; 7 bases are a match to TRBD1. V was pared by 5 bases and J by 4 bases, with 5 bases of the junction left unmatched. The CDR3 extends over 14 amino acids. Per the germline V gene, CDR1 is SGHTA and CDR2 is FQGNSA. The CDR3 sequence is CASSPQGGNQPQHF. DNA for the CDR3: TGTGCCAGCAGCCCCCAGGGGGGGAATCAGCCCCAGCATTTT.

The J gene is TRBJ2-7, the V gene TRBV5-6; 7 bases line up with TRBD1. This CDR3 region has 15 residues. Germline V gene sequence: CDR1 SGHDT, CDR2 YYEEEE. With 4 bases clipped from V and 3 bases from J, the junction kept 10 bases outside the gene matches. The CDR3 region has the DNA TGTGCCAGCAGCCCACCCGGGACAGCTGACTACGAGCAGTACTTC. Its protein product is CASSPPGTADYEQYF.

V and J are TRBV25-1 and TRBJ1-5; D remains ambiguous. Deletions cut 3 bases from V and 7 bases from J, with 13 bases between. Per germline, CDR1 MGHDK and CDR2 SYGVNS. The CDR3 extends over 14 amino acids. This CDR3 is CASSDTGKGQPQHF. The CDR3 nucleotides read TGTGCCAGCAGTGATACCGGGAAGGGACAGCCCCAGCATTTT.